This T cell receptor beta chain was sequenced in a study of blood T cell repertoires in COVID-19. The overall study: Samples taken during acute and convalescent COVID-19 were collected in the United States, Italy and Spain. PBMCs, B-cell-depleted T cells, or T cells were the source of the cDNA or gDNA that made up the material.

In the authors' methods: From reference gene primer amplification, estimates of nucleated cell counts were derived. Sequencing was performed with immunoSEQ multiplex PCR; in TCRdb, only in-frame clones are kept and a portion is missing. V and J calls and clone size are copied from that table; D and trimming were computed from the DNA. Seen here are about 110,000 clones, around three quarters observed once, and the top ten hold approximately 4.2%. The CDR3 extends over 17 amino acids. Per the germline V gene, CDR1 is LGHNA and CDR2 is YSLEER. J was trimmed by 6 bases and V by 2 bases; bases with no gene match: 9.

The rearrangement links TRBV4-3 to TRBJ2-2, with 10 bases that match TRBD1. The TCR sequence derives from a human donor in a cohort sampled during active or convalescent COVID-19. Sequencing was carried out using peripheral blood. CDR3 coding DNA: TGCGCCAGCAGCCAACCTCGACAGGGGGCGAGATCCGGGGAGCTGTTTTTT. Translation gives CASSQPRQGARSGELFF.